The 23 T cell receptor beta chains given below trace back to one sample, sequenced in a study of shared clonotypes between healthy human individuals. The table came from immunoSEQ multiplex PCR; TCRdb's copy has only in-frame clones and leaves some out. The sample records some 1,100,000 clones, around 82% being singletons. The sample comprised memory CD4+ T cells from PBMCs. Subset indicated: CD45RA-negative fraction. These receptors all come from a man younger than 35 in good health. Some clones in this sample may be carry-over from other donors' samples.

The rearrangement joins TRBV6-1 to TRBJ2-7, with D uncertain. Looked up from germline, CDR1 is MNHNS and CDR2 is SASEGT. The CDR3 is 11 residues long. V was shortened by 4 bases and J by 9 bases, with 10 bases between the two germline ends. This chain's CDR3 is CASSAPKSQYF. Here the CDR3 DNA reads TGTGCCAGCAGTGCCCCTAAGTCGCAGTACTTC.

The genes are TRBV2 and TRBJ2-3; D might be TRBD2 (5 bases). There are 15 residues in the CDR3. Germline V lookup: CDR1 SNHLY, CDR2 FYNNEI. V lost 2 bases and J 0 bases, leaving 9 bases between the germline ends. CDR3 in amino acids: CASSERAASTDTQYF. CDR3 sequence (DNA): TGTGCCAGCAGTGAAAGAGCGGCTAGCACAGATACGCAGTATTTT.

The genes are TRBV18 and TRBJ1-5, with D possibly TRBD1 on 5 matching bases. Germline V CDR1 and CDR2: KGHSH, LQKENI. The CDR3 runs to 16 residues. V lost 3 bases and J lost 3, with 15 bases in between. CDR3: CASSPGTGLINQPQHF. CDR3 coding DNA: TGTGCCAGCTCACCCGGTACGGGACTTATCAATCAGCCCCAGCATTTT.

This clone was seen only a few times. The gene calls are TRBV9 and TRBJ1-2; D remains ambiguous. The germline V gene encodes CDR1 SGDLS and CDR2 YYNGEE. This CDR3 is 14 amino acids long. V dropped 4 bases and J dropped 1 base, with 11 bases sitting between them. The CDR3 loop reads CASSSKSGNYGYTF. The CDR3 DNA is TGTGCCAGCAGCTCCAAGTCTGGTAACTATGGCTACACCTTC.

This clone is a singleton in its sample. This chain uses TRBV7-9 with TRBJ2-1, with 8 bases matching TRBD2. The CDR3 contains 13 residues. V trimming: 5 bases; J trimming: 4 bases; junction bases outside the gene matches: 1. Germline V gives CDR1 SEHNR, CDR2 FQNEAQ (reference sequence). This chain's CDR3 is CASSGTSYNEQFF. The DNA for the CDR3 is TGTGCCAGCAGCGGGACTAGTTACAATGAGCAGTTCTTC.

This clone was counted ten times or more. This sequence joins TRBV5-1 and TRBJ1-1; D is perhaps TRBD1 (6 bases). The CDR3 is 16 residues long. CDR1 and CDR2 from the germline V gene are SGHRS and YFSETQ. Trimming shortened V by 0 bases and J by 1 base, and 13 bases separated the two germline ends. DNA for the CDR3: TGCGCCAGCAGCTTGGGAAGAGGGGGGACGAACACTGAAGCTTTCTTT. This codes for CASSLGRGGTNTEAFF.

The chain couples TRBV28 to TRBJ2-5, with TRBD2 matching 7 bases. The CDR3 has 14 residues. J was trimmed by 4 bases and V by 2 bases; bases with no gene match: 4. The germline V gene has CDR1 MDHEN and CDR2 SYDVKM. CDR3 sequence: CASSLAGEGETQYF. The DNA of the CDR3 is TGTGCCAGCAGTTTAGCGGGAGAGGGAGAGACCCAGTACTTC.

The chain joins TRBV2 to TRBJ2-1; 10 nucleotides align to TRBD1. Trimming cost V 8 bases and J 15 bases; bases outside gene matches: 19. The CDR3 consists of 15 residues. CDR1 is SNHLY and CDR2 is FYNNEI in the germline V gene. CDR3: CASEQAPAGQGELFF. DNA for the CDR3: TGTGCCAGCGAGCAAGCCCCAGCCGGACAGGGGGAATTGTTCTTC.

The chain is built from TRBV5-1 and TRBJ2-1, with 12 positions matching TRBD2. The V and J ends lost 2 bases and 6 bases, in that order; junction bases with no gene match: 6. Germline values: CDR1 SGHRS, CDR2 YFSETQ. The CDR3 consists of 16 residues. The CDR3 region has the DNA TGCGCCAGCAGCTTCTCCGGGACTAGCGGGTTCAATGAGCAGTTCTTC. It yields the protein CASSFSGTSGFNEQFF.

V and J are TRBV2 and TRBJ2-3; the D gene is possibly TRBD2 (5 bases). The CDR3 runs to 15 residues. Germline CDR1 SNHLY, CDR2 FYNNEI. Trimming took off 5 bases at V and 1 base at J, with 13 bases between the two ends. CDR3 residues: CASSTGIQGTDTQYF. The CDR3 DNA follows: TGTGCCAGCAGTACCGGGATCCAAGGCACAGATACGCAGTATTTT.

V usage is TRBV10-3 and J usage is TRBJ1-1, with 7 bases matching TRBD1. The CDR3 covers 14 residues. Trimming removed 6 bases from V and 5 bases from J; junction bases left unmatched: 9. Germline values: CDR1 ENHRY, CDR2 SYGVKD. The CDR3 is CAISDRAVLTEAFF. The CDR3 nucleotides are TGTGCCATCAGCGACAGGGCCGTTTTGACTGAAGCTTTCTTT.

The chain employs TRBV5-1 and TRBJ1-1; 7 bases align to TRBD1. The CDR3 sequence is 11 residues long. Germline V gene sequence: CDR1 SGHRS, CDR2 YFSETQ. The trim removed 3 bases at V and 11 bases at J, leaving 4 bases unmatched. The CDR3 reads CASSYGTDAFF. The CDR3 DNA reads TGCGCCAGCAGCTATGGGACAGACGCTTTCTTT.

The V call is TRBV6-6, the J call TRBJ2-1; a weak D match, TRBD2 (6 bases). The V gene's germline CDR1 is MNHNY and CDR2 SVGAGI (reference sequence). V was trimmed by 7 bases and J by 6 bases, leaving 16 bases between them. This CDR3 has 14 amino acids. CDR3 sequence (DNA): TGTGCCAGCATCCCTCGCGCGGGGTCCAATGAGCAGTTCTTC. It codes for CASIPRAGSNEQFF.

This clone was counted ten times or more. The V and J genes are TRBV14 and TRBJ2-7, with D uncertain. The V gene lost 0 bases and the J gene lost 4 bases, with 10 bases spanning the gap. The CDR3 has 14 residues. Germline assignment: CDR1 SGHDN and CDR2 FVKESK. CDR3 bases: TGTGCCAGCAGCCAAGAGTACCCGGTGTACGAGCAGTACTTC. This translates into CASSQEYPVYEQYF.

This clone was counted between two and nine times. The genes are TRBV28 and TRBJ1-5; D is undetermined. Deletions cut 9 bases from V and 6 bases from J, with 24 bases between. The CDR3 covers 16 residues. From germline, CDR1 is MDHEN and CDR2 SYDVKM. This chain's CDR3 is CASKNAPETPGQPQHF. CDR3 DNA: TGTGCCAGTAAAAATGCCCCCGAGACACCGGGTCAGCCCCAGCATTTT.

This sequence joins TRBV6-5 and TRBJ2-5; 12 bases map to TRBD2. V gave up 6 bases and J gave up 6 bases; unmatched junction bases: 8. Germline assignment: CDR1 MNHEY and CDR2 SVGAGI. The length of the CDR3 is 15 residues. This CDR3 is CASSSLAGGPKTQYF. CDR3 DNA sequence: TGTGCCAGCAGCAGTCTAGCGGGAGGGCCGAAGACCCAGTACTTC.

J is TRBJ2-7 and V is TRBV5-1; TRBD2 aligns across 10 bases. Germline V gives CDR1 SGHRS, CDR2 YFSETQ. V was clipped by 4 bases and J by 1 base; unmatched bases: 8. The CDR3 loop spans 16 amino acids. This CDR3 reads CASSGTTSGVSYEQYF. The CDR3 region has the DNA TGCGCCAGCAGCGGAACCACTAGCGGGGTATCCTACGAGCAGTACTTC. The variable domain in full, completed from reference TRBV5-1 and TRBJ2-7, reads KAGVTQTPRYLIKTRGQQVTLSCSPISGHRSVSWYQQTPGQGLQFLFEYFSETQRNKGNFPGRFSGRQFSNSRSEMNVSTLELGDSALYLCASSGTTSGVSYEQYFGPGTRLTVT.

A few counts support this clone. The chain combines TRBV6-4 with TRBJ1-2, with D perhaps matching TRBD1 (5 bases). The CDR3 is 12 amino acids. CDR1 MRHNA and CDR2 SNTAGT come from the germline V gene. V was shortened by 0 bases and J by 8 bases, with 7 bases between the two germline ends. The CDR3 loop is CASSDSRGGYTF. As DNA, the CDR3 is TGTGCCAGCAGTGACTCACGGGGCGGCTACACCTTC.

The V call is TRBV7-9, the J call TRBJ2-1; D not certain. CDR1 SEHNR and CDR2 FQNEAQ come from the germline V gene (reference sequence). Trimming removed 5 bases at V and 2 bases at J, with 13 bases between. The CDR3 covers 15 residues. CDR3 residues: CASSPNSDAYNEQFF. CDR3 bases: TGTGCCAGCAGCCCCAATTCGGACGCCTACAATGAGCAGTTCTTC. The full variable domain, completed using reference TRBV7-9 and TRBJ2-1, is DTGVSQNPRHKITKRGQNVTFRCDPISEHNRLYWYRQTLGQGPEFLTYFQNEAQLEKSRLLSDRFSAERPKGSFSTLEIQRTEQGDSAMYLCASSPNSDAYNEQFFGPGTRLTVL.

The rearrangement joins TRBV2 to TRBJ2-6; D is undetermined. This CDR3 comprises 16 residues. V shed 8 bases and J shed 0 bases, with 14 bases lying between them. CDR1 and CDR2 (germline): SNHLY, FYNNEI. CDR3 DNA sequence: TGTGCCAGCGTACCCGGGCGAGGCTCTGGGGCCAACGTCCTGACTTTC. The encoded protein is CASVPGRGSGANVLTF.

A note on this clone: The same CDR3 is also encoded by other DNA sequences in this sample. This chain uses TRBV2 with TRBJ2-6, with unresolved D. V was pared by 2 bases and J by 1 base, with 6 bases between. The CDR3 has 15 amino acids. Germline V lookup: CDR1 SNHLY, CDR2 FYNNEI. The CDR3 protein is CASSETGSGANVLTF. Written as DNA, the CDR3 is TGTGCCAGCAGTGAAACGGGTTCTGGGGCCAACGTCCTGACTTTC.

This clone was seen only a few times. The chain couples TRBV19 to TRBJ1-1; D unclear. V shed 4 bases and J shed 1 base, with 4 bases lying between them. In germline, CDR1 is LNHDA, CDR2 SQIVND (reference sequence). The CDR3 spans 12 residues. The DNA of the CDR3 is TGTGCCAGTAGTAACAGGAACACTGAAGCTTTCTTT. It specifies CASSNRNTEAFF.

The chain employs TRBV20-1 and TRBJ2-1, with D unresolved. The germline V gene encodes CDR1 DFQATT and CDR2 SNEGSKA (reference sequence). This CDR3 contains 11 residues. V lost 2 bases and J lost 13, with 12 bases in between. The CDR3 DNA follows: TGCAGTGCTAGACCCCAGAATGCACAGTTCTTC. Its translation is CSARPQNAQFF.